This TCR beta chain is drawn from a study of blood T cells in healthy people across ages (dated by TCRdb to about 2015). Concerning the study at large: In model experiments, template switching captured about one uniquely barcoded TCR beta cDNA molecule for every two T cells. Donors were grouped into four age groups: young (average 16 years), middle-aged (roughly 38), aged (62) and long-lived (about 82). The study measured age-related changes in TCR beta repertoire diversity using deep sequencing normalized with unique cDNA molecular identifiers. To avoid experimental bias, donors of different ages were randomly spread across the sequencing lanes. Using the same blood draw, the study looked at two additional independent replicas of 1 million unique cDNA reads for two donors, one aged 18 to 30 and the other aged 80 or older. Results and caveats for the whole study, not just this receptor: Conclusive comparison of naive and antigen-experienced compartments was prevented by the profiling of bulk unsorted PBMCs. Observed TCR beta diversity correlated strongly with the percentage of naive T cells measured by flow cytometry. The CMV infection status of donors was not known, potentially confounding age-related changes in expanded clonotypes. As age increased, observed TCR beta diversity per million T cells dropped in a roughly linear way, and a significant reduction was already evident by age about 36. Compared with the aged group, more naive CD4+ T cells, fewer expanded clones and increased TCR diversity were shown by the long-lived group, suggesting age selection. Estimates of total diversity from one million sequenced T cells were regarded as lower bounds and underestimates.

Donors were roughly 40 systemically healthy Caucasian individuals from Russia aged about 6 to 100 years. Around 9.7 milliliters of peripheral blood were collected from each donor into EDTA-treated Vacutainer tubes. Ficoll-Paque density-gradient centrifugation was used to isolate PBMCs, with at least 6 million obtained per sample. Total RNA, at least 6 micrograms per sample, was extracted from PBMCs with Trizol reagent. The percentages of naive CD45RAhigh/CD27high T cells were determined by flow cytometry on a PBMC aliquot from every donor. The protocol used for the library was 5' RACE. Data came from an Illumina HiSeq 2500. A second roughly 6 to 11 cycle PCR used a sample-barcoded 5' primer and a J-beta primer mix. A unique molecular identifier was introduced onto each TCR beta cDNA molecule by a template-switch 5' adaptor carrying 12 random nucleotides. Each sample yielded at least 2.5 million CDR3-containing paired-end reads. First-strand cDNA synthesis was performed from all RNA using the Mint cDNA synthesis kit, with priming by a TRBC-specific oligonucleotide. Following uracil-DNA glycosylase treatment, all cDNA underwent a first 18-cycle PCR with the universal primers M1SS and BC2_uni_R. Regarding the original processing steps: Normalization of each sample was performed by random selection of 1 million high-quality reads, each carrying a distinct molecular identifier. Instead of being binned into consensus sequences, reads with shared molecular identifiers were discarded. MiTCR, set to a Q25 quality threshold and the strictest error-elimination algorithm, was used for CDR3 identification, clonotype clustering and error correction. A nonparametric unseen species model with Euler transformation was used to estimate lower-bound total TCR beta diversity. Clones were called with MiXCR by TCRdb after fastp trimmed the public reads at Q25, and only in-frame beta chains were retained. Each CDR3 protein gets just one entry, which takes the most common genes and DNA from the rows behind it. The V and J calls reflect TCRdb's pipeline rather than the authors' work. For this sample the table gives approximately 1,100,000 distinct CDR3 sequences, of which more than 40% were detected only once. The ten most abundant clones make up over 15% of the sample.

A remark on this clonotype: The clone's antigen remains unknown. Qualities for individual bases were not recorded, and no much larger clone is one base off.

Sequencing used blood. This clonotype originated in a woman in her fifties or sixties in good health.

The nucleotides are TGTGCCAGCAGCGTGCTTCGAGCGGGAGCGTCCCGGGGCAATGAGCAGTTCTTC. This gives the protein CASSVLRAGASRGNEQFF. Recombination linked TRBV14 to TRBJ2-1; 8 bases in the middle match TRBD2. Sequences SGHDN (CDR1) and FVKESK (CDR2) are obtained from the germline V gene. The CDR3 runs 18 residues from the cysteine to the phenylalanine. The DNA shown is the 54-base CDR3, in frame from base 1. V loses 5 bases at its end and J loses 6 bases; junction bases beyond the gene matches: 18.